This paragraph reports one T cell receptor (beta chain). This CDR3 region has 12 residues. Per germline, CDR1 SGHVS and CDR2 FNYEAQ. The germline V and J ends were trimmed by 2 bases and 8 bases, with 7 bases remaining between them. This table comes from immunoSEQ multiplex PCR, and its TCRdb copy is limited to in-frame clones, with some not included. The sample has some 56,000 clones; approximately 90% are singletons. Related graft donors supplied nonmyeloablative bone marrow transplants, and mixed chimerism was transient. These data originate in a study of Tregs in tolerant kidney transplant recipients.

The chain has TRBV7-6 and TRBJ2-1, with no clear D. The sequence was collected from a human patient who received a combined kidney and bone marrow transplant. Some T cells may be provided by the graft donor. The specimen comprised CD8+ T cells from blood (PBMCs), sampled 24 months after the transplant. DNA of the CDR3: TGTGCCAGCAGCTTAAAACGCGATGAGCAGTTCTTC. Protein sequence: CASSLKRDEQFF.